The 2 T cell receptor beta chains listed next were all sequenced from one sample in a study of cytomegalovirus exposure and HLA in healthy donors. Use of 60 Vbeta and 13 Jbeta primers characterized the PCR. Clones were read by immunoSEQ multiplex PCR, and TCRdb kept only the in-frame ones, dropping some. The data hold fewer than 200,000 clones, with roughly three quarters observed a single time. Sample: PBMCs. The receptors stem from a man in his late teens or twenties in good health and CMV-seropositive.

This chain links TRBV4-1 with TRBJ2-7, with 8 bases lining up with TRBD1. The CDR3 runs 15 residues. Germline-derived CDR1 and CDR2 are MGHRA and YSYEKL. J gave up 5 bases and V 2 bases, and 8 bases lay outside the gene matches. In nucleotides, the CDR3 is TGCGCCAGCAGCCAACTATGGACAGGGCGCGACGAGCAGTACTTC. Protein product: CASSQLWTGRDEQYF.

The table lists this clone with a count of one. The rearrangement uses TRBV19 and TRBJ2-5; the D gene is possibly TRBD1 (7 bases). CDR3 length: 15 amino acids. Trimming took 4 bases from V and 1 from J, leaving 13 bases between them. Germline CDR1 and CDR2: LNHDA and SQIVND (reference sequence). CDR3 nucleotide sequence: TGTGCCAGTAGTACTGCTCAGGGGGGCCAAGAGACCCAGTACTTC. It codes for CASSTAQGGQETQYF.